This TCR beta chain was identified during a study of blood T cell repertoires in COVID-19. Looking at the study overall: The study drew acute and convalescent COVID-19 samples from the United States, Italy and Spain.

Measured with immunoSEQ multiplex PCR; TCRdb has only the in-frame clones, and not every one. The sample shows hundreds of thousands of clones, around 88% of them seen only once. V was pared by 2 bases and J by 1 base, with 7 bases between. The germline V gene encodes CDR1 MNHNS and CDR2 SASEGT. The CDR3 extends over 14 amino acids. The specimen was PBMCs or T cells enriched from blood (not recorded which). The chain links TRBV6-1 to TRBJ2-3; D is uncertain. The clonotype originates from a woman aged 45-60 years with acute COVID-19. CDR3 residues: CASSEFLGTDTQYF. CDR3 bases: TGTGCCAGCAGTGAATTTTTAGGCACAGATACGCAGTATTTT.